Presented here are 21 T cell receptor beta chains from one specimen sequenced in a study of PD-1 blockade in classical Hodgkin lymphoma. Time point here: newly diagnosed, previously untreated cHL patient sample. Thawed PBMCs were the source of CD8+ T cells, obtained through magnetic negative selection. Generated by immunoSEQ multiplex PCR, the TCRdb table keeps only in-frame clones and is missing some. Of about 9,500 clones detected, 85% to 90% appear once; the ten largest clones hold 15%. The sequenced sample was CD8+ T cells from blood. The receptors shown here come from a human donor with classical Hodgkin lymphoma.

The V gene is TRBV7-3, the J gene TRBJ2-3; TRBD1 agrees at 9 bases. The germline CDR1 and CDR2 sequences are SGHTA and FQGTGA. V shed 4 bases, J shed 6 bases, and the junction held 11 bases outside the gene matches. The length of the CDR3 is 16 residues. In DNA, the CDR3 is TGTGCCAGCAGCTCCGGGACAGGGATGTTCGGGGATACGCAGTATTTT. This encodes CASSSGTGMFGDTQYF.

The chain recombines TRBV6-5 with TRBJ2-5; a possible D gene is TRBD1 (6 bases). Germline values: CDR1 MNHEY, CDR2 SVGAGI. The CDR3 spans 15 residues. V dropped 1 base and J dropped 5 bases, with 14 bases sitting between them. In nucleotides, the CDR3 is TGTGCCAGCAGTTACTTTACAGGGTCGACGGAGACCCAGTACTTC. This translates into CASSYFTGSTETQYF.

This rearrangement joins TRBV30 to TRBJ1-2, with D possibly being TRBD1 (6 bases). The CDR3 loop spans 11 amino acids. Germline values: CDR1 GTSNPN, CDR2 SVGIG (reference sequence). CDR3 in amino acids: CGRGDYYGYTF. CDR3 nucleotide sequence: TGTGGCAGGGGAGATTACTATGGCTACACCTTC.

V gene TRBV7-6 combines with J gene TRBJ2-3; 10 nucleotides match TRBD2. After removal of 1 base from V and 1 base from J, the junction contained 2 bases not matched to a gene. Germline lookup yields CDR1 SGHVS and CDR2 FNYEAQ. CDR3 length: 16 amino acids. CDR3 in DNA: TGTGCCAGCAGCTTAGGGACTAGCGGTGGCACAGATACGCAGTATTTT. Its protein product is CASSLGTSGGTDTQYF. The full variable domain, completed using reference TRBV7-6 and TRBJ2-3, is GAGVSQSPRYKVTKRGQDVALRCDPISGHVSLYWYRQALGQGPEFLTYFNYEAQQDKSGLPNDRFSAERPEGSISTLTIQRTEQRDSAMYRCASSLGTSGGTDTQYFGPGTRLTVL.

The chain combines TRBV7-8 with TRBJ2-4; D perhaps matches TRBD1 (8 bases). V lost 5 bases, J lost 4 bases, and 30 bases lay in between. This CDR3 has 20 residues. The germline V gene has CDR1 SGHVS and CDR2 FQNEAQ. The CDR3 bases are TGTGCCAGCAGCCCCCAGGGGGCCTTACGAAGCGGGGCCAAAAAAAACATTCAGTACTTC. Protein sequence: CASSPQGALRSGAKKNIQYF. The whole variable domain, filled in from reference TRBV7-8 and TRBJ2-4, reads GAGVSQSPRYKVAKRGQDVALRCDPISGHVSLFWYQQALGQGPEFLTYFQNEAQLDKSGLPSDRFFAERPEGSVSTLKIQRTQQEDSAVYLCASSPQGALRSGAKKNIQYFGAGTRLSVL.

CDR3 DNA: TGTGCCAGCAGCCTAAGCGGGGGGGCATCAGATACGCAGTATTTT. Protein: CASSLSGGASDTQYF. This chain links TRBV6-4 with TRBJ2-3; 10 nucleotides match TRBD2. With V trimmed by 6 bases and J by 4 bases, 7 bases remained unmatched. CDR3 length: 15 residues. Germline assignment: CDR1 MRHNA and CDR2 SNTAGT.

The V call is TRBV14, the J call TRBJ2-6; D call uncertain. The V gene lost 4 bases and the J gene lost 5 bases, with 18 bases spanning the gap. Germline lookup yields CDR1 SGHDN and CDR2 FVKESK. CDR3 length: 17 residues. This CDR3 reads CASSPRRATNRANVLTF. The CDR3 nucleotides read TGTGCCAGCAGCCCCCGAAGGGCAACCAACCGGGCCAACGTCCTGACTTTC.

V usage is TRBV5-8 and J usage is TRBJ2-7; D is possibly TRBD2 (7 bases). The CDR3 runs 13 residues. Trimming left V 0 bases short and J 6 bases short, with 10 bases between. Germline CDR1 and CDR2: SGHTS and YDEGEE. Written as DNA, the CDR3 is TGTGCCAGCAGCTTGGCCGGGGGGCGCGAGCAGTACTTC. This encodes CASSLAGGREQYF. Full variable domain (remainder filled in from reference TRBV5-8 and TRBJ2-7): EAGVTQSPTHLIKTRGQQATLRCSPISGHTSVYWYQQALGLGLQFLLWYDEGEERNRGNFPPRFSGRQFPNYSSELNVNALELEDSALYLCASSLAGGREQYFGPGTRLTVT.

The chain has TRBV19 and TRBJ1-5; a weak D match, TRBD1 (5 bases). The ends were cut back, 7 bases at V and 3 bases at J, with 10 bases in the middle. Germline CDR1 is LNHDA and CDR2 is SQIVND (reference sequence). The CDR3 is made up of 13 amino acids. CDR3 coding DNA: TGTGCCAGTAACACAGGCTTCAATCAGCCCCAGCATTTT. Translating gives CASNTGFNQPQHF.

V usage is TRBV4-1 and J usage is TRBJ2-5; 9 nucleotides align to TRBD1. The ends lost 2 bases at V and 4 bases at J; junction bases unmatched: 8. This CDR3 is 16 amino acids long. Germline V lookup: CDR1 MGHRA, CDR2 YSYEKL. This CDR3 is CASSQHLDRGRETQYF. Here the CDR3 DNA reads TGCGCCAGCAGCCAACACCTAGACAGGGGGAGAGAGACCCAGTACTTC.

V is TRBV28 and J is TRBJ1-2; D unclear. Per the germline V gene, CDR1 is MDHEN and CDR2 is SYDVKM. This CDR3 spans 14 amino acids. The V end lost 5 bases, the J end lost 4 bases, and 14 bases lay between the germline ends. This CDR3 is CASSPPNRFYGYTF. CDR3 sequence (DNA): TGTGCCAGCAGTCCGCCGAATAGGTTCTATGGCTACACCTTC.

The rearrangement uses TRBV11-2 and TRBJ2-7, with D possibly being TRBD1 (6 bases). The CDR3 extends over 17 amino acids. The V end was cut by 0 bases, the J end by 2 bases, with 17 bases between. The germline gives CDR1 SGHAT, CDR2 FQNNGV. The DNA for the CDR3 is TGTGCCAGCAGCTTAGATCAGCCCAACAGGGACCCCTACGAGCAGTACTTC. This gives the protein CASSLDQPNRDPYEQYF.

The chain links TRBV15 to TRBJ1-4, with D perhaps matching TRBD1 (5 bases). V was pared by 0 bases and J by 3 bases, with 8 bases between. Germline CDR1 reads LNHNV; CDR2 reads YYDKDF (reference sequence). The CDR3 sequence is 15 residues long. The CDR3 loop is CATSRDGAANEKLFF. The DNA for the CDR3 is TGTGCCACCAGCAGAGATGGGGCCGCTAATGAAAAACTGTTTTTT.

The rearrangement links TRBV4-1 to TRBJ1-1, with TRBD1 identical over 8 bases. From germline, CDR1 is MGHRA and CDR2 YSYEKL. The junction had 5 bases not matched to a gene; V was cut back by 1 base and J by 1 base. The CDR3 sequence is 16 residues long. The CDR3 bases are TGCGCCAGCAGCCAAGCTGTCGGACAGGGGAACACTGAAGCTTTCTTT. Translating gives CASSQAVGQGNTEAFF.

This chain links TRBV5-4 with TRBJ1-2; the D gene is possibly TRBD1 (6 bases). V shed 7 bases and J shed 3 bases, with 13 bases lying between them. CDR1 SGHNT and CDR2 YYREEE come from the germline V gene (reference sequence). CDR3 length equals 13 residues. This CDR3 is CASGTGGHYGYTF. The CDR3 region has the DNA TGTGCCAGCGGCACCGGGGGCCACTATGGCTACACCTTC. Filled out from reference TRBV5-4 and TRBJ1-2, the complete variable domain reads ETGVTQSPTHLIKTRGQQVTLRCSSQSGHNTVSWYQQALGQGPQFIFQYYREEENGRGNFPPRFSGLQFPNYSSELNVNALELDDSALYLCASGTGGHYGYTFGSGTRLTVV.

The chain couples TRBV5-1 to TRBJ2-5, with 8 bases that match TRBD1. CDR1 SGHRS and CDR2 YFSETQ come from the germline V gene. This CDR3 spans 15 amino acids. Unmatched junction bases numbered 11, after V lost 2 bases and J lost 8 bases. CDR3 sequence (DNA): TGCGCCAGCAGCTTATACAGGGGGGCAGAGACTACCCAGTACTTC. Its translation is CASSLYRGAETTQYF.

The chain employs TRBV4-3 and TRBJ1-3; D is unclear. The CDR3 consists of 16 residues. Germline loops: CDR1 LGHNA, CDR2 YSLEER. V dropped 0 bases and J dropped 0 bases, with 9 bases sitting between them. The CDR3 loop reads CASSQDSLPSGNTIYF. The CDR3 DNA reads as TGCGCCAGCAGCCAAGATTCTCTGCCCTCTGGAAACACCATATATTTT.

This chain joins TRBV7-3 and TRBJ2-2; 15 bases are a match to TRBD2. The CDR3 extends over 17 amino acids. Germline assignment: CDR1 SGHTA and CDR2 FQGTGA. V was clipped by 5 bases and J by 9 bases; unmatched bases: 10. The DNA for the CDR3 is TGTGCCAGCAGCGGGTCGGGACTAGCGGGGGGACCGAGGGAGCTGTTTTTT. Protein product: CASSGSGLAGGPRELFF.

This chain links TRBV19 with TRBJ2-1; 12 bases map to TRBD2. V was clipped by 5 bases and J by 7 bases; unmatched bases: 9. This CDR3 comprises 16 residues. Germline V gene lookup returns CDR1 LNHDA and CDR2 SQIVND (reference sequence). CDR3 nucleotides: TGTGCCAGTAGTTCCCTAGCGGGGGGGCCGGTTAATGAGCAGTTCTTC. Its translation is CASSSLAGGPVNEQFF. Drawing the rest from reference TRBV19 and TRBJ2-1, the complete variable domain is DGGITQSPKYLFRKEGQNVTLSCEQNLNHDAMYWYRQDPGQGLRLIYYSQIVNDFQKGDIAEGYSVSREKKESFPLTVTSAQKNPTAFYLCASSSLAGGPVNEQFFGPGTRLTVL.

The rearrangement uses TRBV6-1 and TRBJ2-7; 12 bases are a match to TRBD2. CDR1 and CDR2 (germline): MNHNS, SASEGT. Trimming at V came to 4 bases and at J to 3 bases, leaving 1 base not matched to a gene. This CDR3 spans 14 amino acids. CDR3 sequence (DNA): TGTGCCAGCAGTGGGACTAGCGGGATCTACGAGCAGTACTTC. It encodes CASSGTSGIYEQYF.

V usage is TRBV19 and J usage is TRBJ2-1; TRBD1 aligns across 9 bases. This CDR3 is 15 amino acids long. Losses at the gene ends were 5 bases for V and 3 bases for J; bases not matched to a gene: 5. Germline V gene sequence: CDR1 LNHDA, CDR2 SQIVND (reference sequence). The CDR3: CASSADRGGYNEQFF. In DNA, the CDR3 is TGTGCCAGTAGTGCAGACAGGGGGGGCTACAATGAGCAGTTCTTC.